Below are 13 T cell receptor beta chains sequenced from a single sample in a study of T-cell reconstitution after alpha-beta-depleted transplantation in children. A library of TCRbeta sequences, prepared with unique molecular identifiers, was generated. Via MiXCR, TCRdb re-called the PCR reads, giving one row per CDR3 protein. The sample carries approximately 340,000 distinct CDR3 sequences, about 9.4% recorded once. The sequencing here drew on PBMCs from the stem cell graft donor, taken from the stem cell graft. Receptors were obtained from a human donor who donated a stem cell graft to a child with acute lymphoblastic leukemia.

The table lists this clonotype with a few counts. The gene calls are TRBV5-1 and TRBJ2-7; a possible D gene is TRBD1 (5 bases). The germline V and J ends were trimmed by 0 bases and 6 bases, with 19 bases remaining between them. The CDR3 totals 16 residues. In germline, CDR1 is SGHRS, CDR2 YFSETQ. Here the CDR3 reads CASSLDPTWTQGEQYF. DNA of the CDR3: TGCGCCAGCAGCTTGGACCCGACTTGGACGCAGGGCGAGCAGTACTTC.

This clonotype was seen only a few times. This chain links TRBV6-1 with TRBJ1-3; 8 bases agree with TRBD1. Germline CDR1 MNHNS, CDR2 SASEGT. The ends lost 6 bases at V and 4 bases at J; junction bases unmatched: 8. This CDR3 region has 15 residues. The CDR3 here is CASSVDRDVGNTIYF. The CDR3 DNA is TGTGCCAGCAGCGTGGACAGGGACGTCGGAAACACCATATATTTT.

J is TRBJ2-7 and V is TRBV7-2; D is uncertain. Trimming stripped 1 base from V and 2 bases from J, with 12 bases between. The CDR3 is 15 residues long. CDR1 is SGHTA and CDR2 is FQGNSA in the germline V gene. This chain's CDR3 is CASSLVEAGAYEQYF. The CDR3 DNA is TGTGCCAGCAGCTTAGTTGAGGCTGGGGCCTACGAGCAGTACTTC.

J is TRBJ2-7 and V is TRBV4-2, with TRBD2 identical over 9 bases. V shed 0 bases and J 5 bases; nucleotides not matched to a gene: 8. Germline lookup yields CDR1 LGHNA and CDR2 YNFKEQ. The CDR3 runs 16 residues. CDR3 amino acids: CASSQEGGLAGHEQYF. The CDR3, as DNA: TGTGCCAGCAGCCAAGAAGGAGGTCTAGCGGGGCACGAGCAGTACTTC.

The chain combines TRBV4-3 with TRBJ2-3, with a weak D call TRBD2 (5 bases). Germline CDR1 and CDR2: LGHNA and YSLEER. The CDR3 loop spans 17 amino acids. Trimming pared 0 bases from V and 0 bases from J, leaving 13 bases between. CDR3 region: CASSQDLVDYSTDTQYF. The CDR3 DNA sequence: TGCGCCAGCAGCCAAGATCTCGTCGACTATAGCACAGATACGCAGTATTTT.

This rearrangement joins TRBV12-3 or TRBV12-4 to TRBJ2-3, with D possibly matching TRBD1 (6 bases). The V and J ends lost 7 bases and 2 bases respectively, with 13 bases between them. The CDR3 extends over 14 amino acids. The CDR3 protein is CASTQGFATDTQYF. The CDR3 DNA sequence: TGTGCCAGCACACAGGGATTTGCCACAGATACGCAGTATTTT.

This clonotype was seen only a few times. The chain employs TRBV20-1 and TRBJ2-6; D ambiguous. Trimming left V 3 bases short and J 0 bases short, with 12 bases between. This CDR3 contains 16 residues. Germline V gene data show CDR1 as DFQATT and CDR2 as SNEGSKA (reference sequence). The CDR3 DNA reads TGCAGTGCTAGGTCCGACCCGGTCTCTGGGGCCAACGTCCTGACTTTC. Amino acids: CSARSDPVSGANVLTF.

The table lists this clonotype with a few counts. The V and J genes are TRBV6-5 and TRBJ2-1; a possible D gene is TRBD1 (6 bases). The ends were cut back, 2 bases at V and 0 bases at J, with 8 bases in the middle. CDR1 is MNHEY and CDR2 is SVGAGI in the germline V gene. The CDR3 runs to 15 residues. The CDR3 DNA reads TGTGCCAGCAGTTACGGGACACCCTCCTACAATGAGCAGTTCTTC. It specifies CASSYGTPSYNEQFF.

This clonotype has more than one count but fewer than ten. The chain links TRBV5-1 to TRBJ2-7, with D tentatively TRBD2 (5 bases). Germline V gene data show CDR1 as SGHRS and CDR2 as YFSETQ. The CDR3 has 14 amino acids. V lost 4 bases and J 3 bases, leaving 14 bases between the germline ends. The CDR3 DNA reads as TGCGCCAGCAGCCCGGTTGGAGGTTTCTACGAGCAGTACTTC. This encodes CASSPVGGFYEQYF.

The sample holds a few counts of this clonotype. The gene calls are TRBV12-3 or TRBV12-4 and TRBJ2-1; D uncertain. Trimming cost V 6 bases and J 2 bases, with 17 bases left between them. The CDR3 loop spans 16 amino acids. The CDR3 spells CASRPRVYRTYNEQFF. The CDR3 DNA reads TGTGCCAGCAGGCCCCGGGTCTATCGGACCTACAATGAGCAGTTCTTC.

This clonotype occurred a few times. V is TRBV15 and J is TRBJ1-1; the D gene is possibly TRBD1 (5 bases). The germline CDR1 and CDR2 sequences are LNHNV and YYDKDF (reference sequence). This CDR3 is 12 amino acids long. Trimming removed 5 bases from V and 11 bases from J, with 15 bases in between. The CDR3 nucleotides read TGTGCCACCAGCCCCCTGGGGACCAGGGCTTTCTTT. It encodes CATSPLGTRAFF.

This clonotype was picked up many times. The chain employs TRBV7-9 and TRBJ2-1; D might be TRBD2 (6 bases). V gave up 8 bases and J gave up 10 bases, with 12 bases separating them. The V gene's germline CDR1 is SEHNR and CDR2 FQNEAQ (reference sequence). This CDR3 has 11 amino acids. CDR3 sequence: CASDWREEQFF. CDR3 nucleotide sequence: TGTGCCAGCGATTGGCGGGAAGAGCAGTTCTTC.

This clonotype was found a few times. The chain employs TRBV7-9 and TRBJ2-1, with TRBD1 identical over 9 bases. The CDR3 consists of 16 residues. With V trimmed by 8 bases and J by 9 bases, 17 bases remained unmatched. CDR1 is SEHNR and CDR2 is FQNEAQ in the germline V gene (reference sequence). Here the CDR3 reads CASGHFSGTGFAEQFF. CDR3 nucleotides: TGTGCCAGCGGACACTTTTCCGGGACAGGGTTTGCTGAGCAGTTCTTC.